This TCR beta chain stems from a study of blood T cells in healthy people across ages. CDR3 length: 14 amino acids. Germline values: CDR1 LGHNA, CDR2 YNFKEQ. A remark on this clonotype: One junction end does not reproduce the germline sequence, and a read error may be involved.

Primed by a sample-barcoded 5' primer and a J-beta primer mix, a second PCR proceeded for about 7 to 11 cycles. One entry per CDR3 protein results from TCRdb running MiXCR on the 5' RACE reads. The top ten hold around a sixth of the sample, which has approximately 810,000 distinct CDR3 sequences, roughly 26% seen once. Sequenced material: blood. The TCR comes from a woman of 80 years or more in good health. The V call is TRBV4-2, the J call TRBJ2-1; D not resolved. Written as DNA, the CDR3 is TGTGCCCGCAGCCAAGATCTTACCAACAATGAGCAGTTCTTC. Protein sequence: CARSQDLTNNEQFF.